Described below is a single T cell receptor (beta chain) sequence and its context. This record belongs to a study of CD8 T cells in Susac syndrome. Trimming pared 7 bases from V and 0 bases from J, leaving 19 bases between. Germline lookup yields CDR1 MNHNS and CDR2 SASEGT. The CDR3 length is 17 residues. About 0.5 to 1 ug RNA was reverse transcribed with random hexamers. It was immunoSEQ multiplex PCR that amplified TCR beta CDR3 across 54 Vbeta and 13 Jbeta. TCRdb re-analysed the immunoSEQ multiplex PCR reads in MiXCR, keeping a single row per CDR3 protein. The data contain 90,000 to 110,000 distinct CDR3 sequences, 95% to 98% of them singletons. The study sequenced TCR beta in blood CD8+ and CD4+ T cells. Controls comprised healthy donors matched for age and sex.

This rearrangement joins TRBV6-1 to TRBJ2-1, with D possibly called TRBD1 or TRBD2 (5 bases each). The source of this sequence is a human donor in good health. The specimen was CD4+ T cells from PBMCs. The CDR3 sequence: CASIDLSGLSSYNEQFF. CDR3 DNA: TGTGCCAGCATTGACCTGTCGGGGCTGAGCTCCTACAATGAGCAGTTCTTC.